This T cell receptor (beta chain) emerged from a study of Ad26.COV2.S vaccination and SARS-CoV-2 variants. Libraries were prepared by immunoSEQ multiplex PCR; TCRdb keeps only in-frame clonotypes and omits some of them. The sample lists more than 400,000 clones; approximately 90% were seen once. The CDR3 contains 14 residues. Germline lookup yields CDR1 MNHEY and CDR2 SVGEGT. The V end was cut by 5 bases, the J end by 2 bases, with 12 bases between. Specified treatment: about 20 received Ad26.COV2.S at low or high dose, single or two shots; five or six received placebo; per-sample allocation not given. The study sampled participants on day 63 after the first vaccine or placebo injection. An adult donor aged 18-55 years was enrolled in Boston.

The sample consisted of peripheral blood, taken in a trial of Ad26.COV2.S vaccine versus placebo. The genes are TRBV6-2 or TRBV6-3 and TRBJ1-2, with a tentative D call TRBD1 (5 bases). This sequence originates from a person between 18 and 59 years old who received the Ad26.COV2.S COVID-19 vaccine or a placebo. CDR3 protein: CASSDSLRNYGYTF. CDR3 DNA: TGTGCCAGCAGTGACAGTTTACGAAACTATGGCTACACCTTC.